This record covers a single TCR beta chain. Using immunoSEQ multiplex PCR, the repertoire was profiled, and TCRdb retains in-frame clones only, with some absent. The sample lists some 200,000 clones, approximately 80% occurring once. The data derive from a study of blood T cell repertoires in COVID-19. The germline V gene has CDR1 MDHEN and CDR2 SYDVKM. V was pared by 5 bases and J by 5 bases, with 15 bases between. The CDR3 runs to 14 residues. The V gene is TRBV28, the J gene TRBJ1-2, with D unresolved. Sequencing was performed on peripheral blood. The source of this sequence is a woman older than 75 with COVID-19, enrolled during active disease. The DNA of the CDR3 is TGTGCCAGCAGTCGTATGGACTTCCAATATGGCTACACCTTC. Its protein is CASSRMDFQYGYTF.